This TCR beta chain was captured by sequencing in a study of shared clonotypes between healthy human individuals (dated by TCRdb to the early 2020s). About the full investigation: A couple of women and three men aged 18 to 49 years were included in the cohort. To estimate repertoire size and how much clonotypes are shared between individuals, the study performed deep sequencing of blood TCR repertoires from roughly five healthy adults. Leukapheresis yielded between about 0.94 and 8.9 billion PBMCs per donor. For each donor, CD4 naive and CD4 memory were each run on three plates, CD8 naive on two plates, and CD8 memory on one plate. Different laboratories and diverse techniques were used to prepare libraries and sequence TCR repertoires, to increase sequencing depth and limit assay-specific biases.

Study-wide findings and limitations: Higher generation probabilities were observed for clonotypes shared by all four sorted-subset donors than for non-shared clonotypes. The small number of donors limited the genetic and exposure-history diversity represented. Only blood was sampled, and tissue TCR repertoires likely differ from those in blood. Incomplete sequencing was indicated by rarefaction of sorted-subset datasets, despite the large sequencing depth. Approximately 5% of naive CD4, 3% to 4% of naive CD8, about 2.4% of memory CD4, and approximately 0.4% of memory CD8 clonotypes were shared across several donors. Based on pairwise subsampling, the degree of clonotype sharing among donors was expected to be affected by sequencing depth. Naive subsets generally had larger estimated clonotype richness than memory subsets did.

About this clone: Its antigen specificity is not known. Nothing much larger sits one base from this clone, and base qualities are not available.

The CDR3 goes from the cysteine to the phenylalanine over 17 residues. The read is trimmed to its CDR3 DNA, 51 bases read in frame from base 1. As encoded in the germline V gene, CDR1 is SGDLS while CDR2 is YYNGEE. From V the trimming removes 4 bases and from J it removes 1 base, while the gene matches leave 7 bases of the junction unaccounted for. CD8 naive samples were CD45RO-negative cells positively selected for CCR7, giving a CD45RA+CCR7+ population that excluded TemRA cells. Healthy HIV-negative adults with no recently reported acute infections or vaccinations were included as donors. Every donor was a Caucasian adult living in Nashville, Tennessee, USA. After blood collection by leukapheresis, PBMCs were isolated using Ficoll-Histopaque density gradient centrifugation and then cryopreserved in the vapor phase of liquid nitrogen. Purity and quantity of every magnetically sorted T cell population were checked by analytical flow cytometry. Genomic DNA was isolated from every sorted fraction and measured by UV absorbance on a Nanodrop 2000c.

Using the deep immunoSEQ assay, multiplex PCR amplified TCR CDR3 regions from genomic DNA. Extracted genomic DNA from each cell subset was distributed evenly across all wells of several immunoSEQ 96-well plates, and each plate was treated as a replicate. Each replicate PCR for sorted subsets received approximately 220 ng genomic DNA, equal to about 30,000 T cell genomes. The purified libraries were quantified using a Qubit 3.0 fluorometer, sized with a Bioanalyzer 2100, and then quantified again using the KAPA Library Quantification kit. Each immunoSEQ 96-well plate was sequenced on its own single-read 150-cycle Illumina NextSeq 550 flow cell. The original pipeline was this. Because only junctional sequences without quality scores were contained in the immunoSEQ output, filtering matching that applied to full-length reads could not be performed. To assign V/J genes and CDR3, sequences were annotated using PyIR, a Python wrapper for IgBLAST v1.9, with IMGT germline references. Reads were removed for weak V/J assignments (E-value above 1e-6), missing CDR3, stop codons, out-of-frame junctions, or ambiguous translated residues. A V3J clonotype was defined by an identical inferred V gene, J gene, and CDR3 amino acid sequence. To compute the percentage overlap between repertoires, the number of shared unique clonotypes was divided by the size of the smaller repertoire. Repertoire richness was assessed with RTK rarefaction, the Chao1 estimator, and Recon v2.1 estimates of unobserved clonotypes. Generation probabilities were computed with OLGA for all TCRbeta clonotypes obtained by the gDNA method from four donors. The immuneACCESS repertoire file appears here via TCRdb, limited to in-frame rearrangements. These files lack a portion of the clones; in checked studies, under half of the deficit traces to unresolved V genes, and the cause of the others is not known. The DNA gave D and trimming, while V, J and clone size come from that table. This sample is represented by about 680,000 clones; around 92% of them were singletons. 24% of the sample is held by the ten biggest clonotypes.

The source is a man aged 25 to 45 in good health. The sequenced sample was naive CD8+ T cells sorted from blood. Taken with the paper, the label for cell subset or site translates to: CD45RA+CCR7+. This chain joins TRBV9 to TRBJ2-5, with 13 middle bases fitting TRBD2. The CDR3 protein sequence reads: CASSTGLAGAPQETQYF. DNA sequence: TGTGCCAGCAGCACCGGACTAGCGGGAGCCCCCCAAGAGACCCAGTACTTC.